These T cell receptor beta chains were read from a single sample in a study of blood T cell repertoires in COVID-19. Libraries were prepared by immunoSEQ multiplex PCR; TCRdb keeps only in-frame clonotypes and omits some of them. The table shows around 100,000 clones, with 85% to 90% occurring only once. The sample consisted of peripheral blood. The receptor set was obtained from a woman of 80 years or more with acute or convalescent COVID-19. Both conserved end residues are part of each CDR3. Each record gives: clone size, D gene, J gene, V gene, CDR3 protein, CDR3 DNA. A D gene is named only where the DNA matches it firmly. Clone size is shown for a subset of rows, as once, few, many or a class of expanded clone.

>-|TRBD1|TRBJ1-2|TRBV5-6
CASSWQGADGYTF
TGTGCCAGCAGTTGGCAGGGGGCTGATGGCTACACCTTC
>-|TRBD1|TRBJ1-1|TRBV4-1
CASSQDLDRVEAFF
TGCGCCAGCAGCCAAGATTTGGACAGGGTTGAAGCTTTCTTT
>-|TRBD2|TRBJ2-5|TRBV3-1/TRBV3-2
CASSPQRGDVTQYF
TGTGCCAGCAGCCCCCAGCGGGGGGACGTGACCCAGTACTTC
>-|-|TRBJ2-2|TRBV6-6
CASSRQDSSIPGELFF
TGTGCCAGCAGCAGACAGGACAGTTCGATCCCCGGGGAGCTGTTTTTT
>-|-|TRBJ1-5|TRBV2
CASSEWSRDQPQHF
TGTGCCAGCAGTGAATGGTCCCGAGATCAGCCCCAGCATTTT
>-|TRBD1|TRBJ1-6|TRBV27
CASKGQGFYNSPLHF
TGTGCCAGCAAGGGACAGGGGTTCTATAATTCACCCCTCCACTTT
>-|-|TRBJ2-1|TRBV24-1
CATAPGRQSLLLYNEQFF
TGTGCCACCGCCCCGGGCCGACAGTCCCTCCTCCTCTACAATGAGCAGTTCTTC
>few|TRBD1|TRBJ2-7|TRBV27
CASSLSTGKYEQYF
TGTGCCAGCAGTCTCTCGACAGGGAAATACGAGCAGTACTTC
>-|-|TRBJ2-3|TRBV7-6
CASSYEDTQYF
TGTGCCAGCAGCTATGAGGATACGCAGTATTTT
>-|TRBD2|TRBJ2-3|TRBV7-9
CASSLTSGADTQYF
TGTGCCAGCAGCTTAACTAGCGGAGCAGATACGCAGTATTTT
>-|-|TRBJ1-2|TRBV30
CAWTPLGLTANYGYTF
TGTGCCTGGACCCCTTTGGGGCTCACAGCTAACTATGGCTACACCTTC
>-|-|TRBJ1-2|TRBV28
CASSLTGRVGYGYTF
TGTGCCAGCAGCCTAACAGGGAGGGTAGGCTATGGCTACACCTTC
>-|-|TRBJ1-4|TRBV18
CASSPAQYEKLFF
TGTGCCAGCTCACCGGCCCAGTATGAAAAACTGTTTTTT
>-|TRBD1|TRBJ2-7|TRBV5-4
CASSLTGTGSYEQYF
TGTGCCAGCAGCCTCACCGGGACAGGGTCCTACGAGCAGTACTTC
>-|-|TRBJ1-5|TRBV3-1/TRBV3-2
CASSQAGYSNQPQHF
TGTGCCAGCAGCCAAGCAGGGTATAGCAATCAGCCCCAGCATTTT
>-|TRBD1|TRBJ1-2|TRBV5-1
CASSSPGQGTNYGYTF
TGCGCCAGCAGCTCACCGGGACAGGGAACTAACTATGGCTACACCTTC
>few|-|TRBJ2-1|TRBV11-2
CASSLSGTEQFF
TGTGCCAGCAGCTTAAGCGGGACAGAGCAGTTCTTC
>-|TRBD1|TRBJ2-2|TRBV6-5
CASSSVGQGSGELFF
TGTGCCAGCAGTTCCGTCGGACAGGGGAGCGGGGAGCTGTTTTTT
>-|-|TRBJ2-7|TRBV30
CAWRTVHSYEQYF
TGTGCCTGGAGGACAGTCCATTCCTACGAGCAGTACTTC
>-|-|TRBJ2-5|TRBV12-1
CASSSGDQETQYF
TGTGCCAGCAGCTCCGGGGACCAAGAGACCCAGTACTTC
>-|TRBD1|TRBJ1-2|TRBV4-1
CASSQVGQGAPGSYGYTF
TGCGCCAGCAGCCAAGTGGGACAGGGCGCCCCGGGAAGCTATGGCTACACCTTC
>-|TRBD1|TRBJ1-1|TRBV28
CASMTGMNTEAFF
TGTGCCAGTATGACAGGGATGAACACTGAAGCTTTCTTT
>-|-|TRBJ2-7|TRBV7-9
CASSSASDGNYYEQYF
TGTGCCAGCAGCTCCGCGTCGGACGGGAACTACTACGAGCAGTACTTC
>-|-|TRBJ1-3|TRBV2
CASRDSVSGNTIYF
TGTGCCAGCAGGGACAGTGTCTCTGGAAACACCATATATTTT
>-|TRBD1|TRBJ1-2|TRBV6-5
CASSSLGTGSLF
TGTGCCAGCAGTTCCCTCGGGACAGGGTCCCTCTTC
>-|-|TRBJ1-3|TRBV6-1
CASSEGNSYSGNTIYF
TGTGCCAGCAGTGAGGGCAACTCCTACTCTGGAAACACCATATATTTT
>-|TRBD2|TRBJ2-5|TRBV4-2
CASSQVGVGGGAGTQYF
TGTGCCAGCAGCCAAGTAGGTGTCGGCGGGGGGGCGGGGACCCAGTACTTC
>-|-|TRBJ2-5|TRBV5-6
CASSFPGRAIQETQYF
TGTGCCAGCAGCTTCCCAGGGCGCGCCATCCAAGAGACCCAGTACTTC
>-|-|TRBJ1-1|TRBV7-2
CASSVRLNTEAFF
TGTGCCAGCAGCGTCCGGTTGAACACTGAAGCTTTCTTT
>few|-|TRBJ2-7|TRBV20-1
CSASATGGARTSGTYEQYF
TGCAGTGCTAGTGCAACAGGGGGCGCCAGGACTAGCGGAACCTACGAGCAGTACTTC
>-|-|TRBJ2-7|TRBV6-6
CASSRSQYEQYF
TGTGCCAGCAGTCGATCCCAATACGAGCAGTACTTC
>once|TRBD2|TRBJ2-1|TRBV7-2
CASSLPRLAGDRRYEQFF
TGTGCCAGCAGCTTACCCCGACTAGCGGGGGATAGACGCTATGAGCAGTTCTTC
>-|-|TRBJ2-3|TRBV6-2/TRBV6-3
CASSRPGTGKRGTDTQYF
TGTGCCAGCAGTAGGCCCGGTACAGGGAAACGGGGAACAGATACGCAGTATTTT
>-|TRBD1|TRBJ2-5|TRBV24-1
CATSDCRGCRDSDCPNPETQYF
TGTGCCACCAGTGATTGTCGCGGGTGCCGGGACAGCGACTGTCCAAACCCAGAGACCCAGTACTTC
>-|-|TRBJ1-2|TRBV7-2
CASSFAPRLYGYTF
TGTGCCAGCAGCTTTGCACCGCGGCTCTATGGCTACACCTTC
>-|TRBD1|TRBJ2-3|TRBV11-2
CASSLVDRSTDTQYF
TGTGCCAGCAGCTTAGTGGACAGGAGCACAGATACGCAGTATTTT
>-|TRBD2|TRBJ2-1|TRBV11-2
CASSLMLAGGNNEQFF
TGTGCCAGCAGCTTAATGTTAGCGGGGGGTAACAATGAGCAGTTCTTC
>-|TRBD1|TRBJ1-5|TRBV27
CASSLGTEANQPQHF
TGTGCCAGCAGTTTGGGGACAGAGGCTAATCAGCCCCAGCATTTT
>-|-|TRBJ2-7|TRBV5-1
CASSLDRGGYEQYF
TGCGCCAGCAGCTTGGACAGGGGGGGGTACGAGCAGTACTTC
>-|-|TRBJ2-3|TRBV7-9
CASSLSSNWDTQYF
TGTGCCAGCAGCTTATCTTCCAACTGGGATACGCAGTATTTT
>-|-|TRBJ1-1|TRBV10-3
CAISVQRYTEAFF
TGTGCCATCAGTGTTCAGAGGTACACTGAAGCTTTCTTT
>-|-|TRBJ2-7|TRBV2
CASSLQGLYEQYF
TGTGCCAGCAGTTTACAGGGTTTGTACGAGCAGTACTTC